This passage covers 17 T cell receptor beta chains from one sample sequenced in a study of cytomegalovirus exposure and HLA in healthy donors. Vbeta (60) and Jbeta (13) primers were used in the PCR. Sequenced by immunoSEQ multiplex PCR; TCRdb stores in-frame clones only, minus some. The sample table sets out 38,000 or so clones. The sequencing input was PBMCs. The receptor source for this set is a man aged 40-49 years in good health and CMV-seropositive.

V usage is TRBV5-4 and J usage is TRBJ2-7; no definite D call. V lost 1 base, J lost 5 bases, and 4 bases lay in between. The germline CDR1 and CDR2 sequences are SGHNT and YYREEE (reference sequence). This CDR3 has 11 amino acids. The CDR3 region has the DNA TGTGCCAGCAGCTTGCTAGACGAGCAGTACTTC. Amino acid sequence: CASSLLDEQYF.

CDR3 region: CASSPGTGPTGELFF. DNA for the CDR3: TGCGCCAGCAGCCCCGGGACAGGGCCCACCGGGGAGCTGTTTTTT. This sequence joins TRBV4-3 and TRBJ2-2; 9 positions agree with TRBD1. The V gene end was trimmed by 4 bases and the J gene end by 4 bases; junction bases not matched to a gene: 4. CDR1 and CDR2 (germline): LGHNA, YSLEER. The CDR3 runs 15 residues.

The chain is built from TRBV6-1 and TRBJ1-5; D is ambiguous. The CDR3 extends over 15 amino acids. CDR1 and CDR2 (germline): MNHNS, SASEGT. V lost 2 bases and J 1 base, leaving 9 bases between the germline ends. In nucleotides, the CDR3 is TGTGCCAGCAGTGAACTGGCAGGCAGCAATCAGCCCCAGCATTTT. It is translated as CASSELAGSNQPQHF.

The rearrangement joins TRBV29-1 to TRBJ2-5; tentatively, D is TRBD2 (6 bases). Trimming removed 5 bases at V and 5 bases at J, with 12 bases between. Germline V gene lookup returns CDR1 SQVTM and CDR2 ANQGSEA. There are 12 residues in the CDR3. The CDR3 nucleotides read TGCAGCGTTCAGGGACTCTGGGAGACCCAGTACTTC. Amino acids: CSVQGLWETQYF.

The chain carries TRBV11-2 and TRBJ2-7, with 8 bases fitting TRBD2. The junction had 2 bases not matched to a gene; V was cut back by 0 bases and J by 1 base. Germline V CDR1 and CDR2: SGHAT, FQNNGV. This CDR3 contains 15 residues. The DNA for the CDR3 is TGTGCCAGCAGCTTAGATTCGGGGGGGTCCTACGAGCAGTACTTC. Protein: CASSLDSGGSYEQYF.

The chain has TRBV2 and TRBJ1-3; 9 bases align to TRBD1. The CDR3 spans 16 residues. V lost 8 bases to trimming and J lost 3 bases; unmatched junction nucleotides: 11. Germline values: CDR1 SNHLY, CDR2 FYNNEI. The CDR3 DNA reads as TGTGCCAGCTTACCGGGACAGGGATTAGGTGGAAACACCATATATTTT. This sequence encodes CASLPGQGLGGNTIYF.

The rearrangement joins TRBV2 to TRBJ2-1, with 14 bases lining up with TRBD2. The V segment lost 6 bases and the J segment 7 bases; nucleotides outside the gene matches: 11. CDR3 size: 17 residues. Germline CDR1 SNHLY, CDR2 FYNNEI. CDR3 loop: CASRPPLGTSGSNEQFF. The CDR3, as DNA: TGTGCCAGCAGACCCCCCCTGGGGACTAGCGGGAGTAATGAGCAGTTCTTC.

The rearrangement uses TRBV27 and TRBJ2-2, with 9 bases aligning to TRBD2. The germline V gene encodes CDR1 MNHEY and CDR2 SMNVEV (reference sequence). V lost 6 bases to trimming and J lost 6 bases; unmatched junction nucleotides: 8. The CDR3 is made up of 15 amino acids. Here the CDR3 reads CASRPWLAGPGELFF. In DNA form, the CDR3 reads TGTGCCAGCAGGCCGTGGCTAGCGGGACCCGGGGAGCTGTTTTTT.

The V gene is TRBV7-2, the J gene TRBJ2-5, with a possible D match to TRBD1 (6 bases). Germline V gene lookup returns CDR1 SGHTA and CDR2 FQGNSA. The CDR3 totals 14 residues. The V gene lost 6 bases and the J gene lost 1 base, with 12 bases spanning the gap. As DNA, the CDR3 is TGTGCCAGCAGACTCACAGGGACCCAAGAGACCCAGTACTTC. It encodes CASRLTGTQETQYF.

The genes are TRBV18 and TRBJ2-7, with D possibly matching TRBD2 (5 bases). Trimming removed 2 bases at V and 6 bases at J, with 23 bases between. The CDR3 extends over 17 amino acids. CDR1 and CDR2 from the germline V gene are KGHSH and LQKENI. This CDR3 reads CASSPRLSGGGRSEQYF. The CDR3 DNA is TGTGCCAGCTCACCAAGGCTTTCTGGTGGAGGTAGGTCCGAGCAGTACTTC.

The CDR3 DNA follows: TGCAGCGGACTAGGCGATACGCAGTATTTT. Encoded protein: CSGLGDTQYF. The rearrangement uses TRBV29-1 and TRBJ2-3, with D perhaps matching TRBD2 (6 bases). Trimming cost V 7 bases and J 6 bases, with 8 bases left between them. Looked up from germline, CDR1 is SQVTM and CDR2 is ANQGSEA. This CDR3 is 10 amino acids long.

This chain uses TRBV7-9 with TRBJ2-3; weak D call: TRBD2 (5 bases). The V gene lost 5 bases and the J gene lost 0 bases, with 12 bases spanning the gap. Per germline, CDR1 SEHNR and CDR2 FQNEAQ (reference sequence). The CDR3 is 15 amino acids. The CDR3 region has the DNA TGTGCCAGCAGCCACCCCCGCGGGAGCACAGATACGCAGTATTTT. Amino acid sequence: CASSHPRGSTDTQYF. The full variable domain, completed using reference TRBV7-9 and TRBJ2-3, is DTGVSQNPRHKITKRGQNVTFRCDPISEHNRLYWYRQTLGQGPEFLTYFQNEAQLEKSRLLSDRFSAERPKGSFSTLEIQRTEQGDSAMYLCASSHPRGSTDTQYFGPGTRLTVL.

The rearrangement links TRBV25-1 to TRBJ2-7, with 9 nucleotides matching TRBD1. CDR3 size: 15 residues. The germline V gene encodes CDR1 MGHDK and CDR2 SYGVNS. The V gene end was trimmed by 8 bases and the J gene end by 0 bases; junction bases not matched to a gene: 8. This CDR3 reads CASSRTGDNSYEQYF. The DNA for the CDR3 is TGTGCCAGCTCAAGGACAGGGGACAACTCCTACGAGCAGTACTTC.

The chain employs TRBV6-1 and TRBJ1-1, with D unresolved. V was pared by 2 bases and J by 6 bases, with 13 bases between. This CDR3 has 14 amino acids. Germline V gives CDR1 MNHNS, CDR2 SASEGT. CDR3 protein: CASSERGRGPEAFF. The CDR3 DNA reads TGTGCCAGCAGTGAACGGGGTCGTGGCCCTGAAGCTTTCTTT.

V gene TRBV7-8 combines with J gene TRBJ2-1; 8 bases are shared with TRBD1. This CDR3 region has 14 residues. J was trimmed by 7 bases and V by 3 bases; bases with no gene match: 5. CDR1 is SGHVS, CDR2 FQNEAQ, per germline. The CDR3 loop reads CASSFQGARNEQFF. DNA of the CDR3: TGTGCCAGCAGCTTCCAGGGGGCGAGGAATGAGCAGTTCTTC. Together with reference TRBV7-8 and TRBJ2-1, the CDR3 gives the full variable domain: GAGVSQSPRYKVAKRGQDVALRCDPISGHVSLFWYQQALGQGPEFLTYFQNEAQLDKSGLPSDRFFAERPEGSVSTLKIQRTQQEDSAVYLCASSFQGARNEQFFGPGTRLTVL.

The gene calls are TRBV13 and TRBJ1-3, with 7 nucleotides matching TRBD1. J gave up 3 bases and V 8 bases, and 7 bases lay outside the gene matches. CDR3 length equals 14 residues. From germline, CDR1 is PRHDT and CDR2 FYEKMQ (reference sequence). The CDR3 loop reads CASATQGLGNTIYF. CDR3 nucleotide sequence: TGTGCCAGCGCAACACAGGGGCTTGGAAACACCATATATTTT.

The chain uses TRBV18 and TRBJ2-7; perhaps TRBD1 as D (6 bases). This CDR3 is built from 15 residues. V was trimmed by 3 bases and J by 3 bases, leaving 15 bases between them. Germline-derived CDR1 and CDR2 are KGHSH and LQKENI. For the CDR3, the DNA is TGTGCCAGCTCACCGGGGGCAGGGACAAACTACGAGCAGTACTTC. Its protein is CASSPGAGTNYEQYF. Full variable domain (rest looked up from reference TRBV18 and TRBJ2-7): NAGVMQNPRHLVRRRGQEARLRCSPMKGHSHVYWYRQLPEEGLKFMVYLQKENIIDESGMPKERFSAEFPKEGPSILRIQQVVRGDSAAYFCASSPGAGTNYEQYFGPGTRLTVT.